The next 2 T cell receptor beta chains were all read from a single sample in a study of early T cells in non-severe SARS-CoV-2 infection. TCRdb recomputed calls from the 5' RACE reads with MiXCR, one row per CDR3 protein. This table holds 60,000 or so distinct CDR3 sequences, 10% to 13% found once. Sequenced material: whole blood. These receptors came from an adult who was a healthcare worker with PCR-confirmed SARS-CoV-2 infection or an uninfected control (not recorded which).

The genes are TRBV10-3 and TRBJ1-2; D remains ambiguous. Trimming cost V 0 bases and J 4 bases, with 9 bases left between them. Germline loops: CDR1 ENHRY, CDR2 SYGVKD. This CDR3 spans 14 amino acids. In DNA form, the CDR3 reads TGTGCCATCAGTGAGTCGAAAGCCCTCTATGGCTACACCTTC. Its protein product is CAISESKALYGYTF.

The rearrangement uses TRBV7-2 and TRBJ2-2; no reliable D call. The CDR3 is 13 amino acids. V was pared by 3 bases and J by 6 bases, with 8 bases between. CDR1 SGHTA and CDR2 FQGNSA come from the germline V gene. The DNA of the CDR3 is TGTGCCAGCAGCTTGTCTACCCCCGGGGAGCTGTTTTTT. It encodes CASSLSTPGELFF.